Listed here are 21 T cell receptor beta chains from one sample, sequenced in a study of shared clonotypes between healthy human individuals. Data came from immunoSEQ multiplex PCR; TCRdb stores just in-frame clones and leaves some out. The top ten hold about 0.34% of the sample, which has about 2.4 million clones, approximately 94% seen once. The sequencing sample was made of naive CD4+ T cells from PBMCs. Subset defined: CD45RA+ positively selected. The origin of the receptors is a man younger than 35 in good health. Some clones in this sample may be carry-over from other donors' samples.

The CDR3 loop is CASTWGAYNEQFF. CDR3 DNA sequence: TGTGCCAGCACCTGGGGGGCTTACAATGAGCAGTTCTTC. The chain has TRBV5-4 and TRBJ2-1; the D call may be TRBD1 or TRBD2 (6 bases each). The CDR3 has 13 residues. The germline V gene has CDR1 SGHNT and CDR2 YYREEE (reference sequence). V dropped 6 bases and J dropped 4 bases, with 11 bases sitting between them.

CDR3 protein: CASWGVGEKLFF. DNA of the CDR3: TGTGCCAGCTGGGGGGTGGGTGAAAAACTGTTTTTT. The chain links TRBV2 to TRBJ1-4, with D maybe TRBD1 (5 bases). V gave up 8 bases and J gave up 7 bases, with 11 bases separating them. Germline V gene lookup returns CDR1 SNHLY and CDR2 FYNNEI. The CDR3 covers 12 residues.

The rearrangement uses TRBV18 and TRBJ1-4; D might be TRBD1 (5 bases). Trimming removed 4 bases at V and 4 bases at J, with 7 bases between. CDR1 is KGHSH and CDR2 is LQKENI in the germline V gene. This CDR3 region has 13 residues. The CDR3 sequence: CASSQQGNEKLFF. In nucleotides, the CDR3 is TGTGCCAGCTCACAGCAGGGTAATGAAAAACTGTTTTTT.

The chain couples TRBV29-1 to TRBJ2-3, with 8 nucleotides matching TRBD1. V lost 3 bases, J lost 8 bases, and 4 bases stayed unmatched. Germline lookup yields CDR1 SQVTM and CDR2 ANQGSEA. The CDR3 runs to 12 residues. CDR3 loop: CSVEGQVVTQYF. Written as DNA, the CDR3 is TGCAGCGTTGAGGGACAGGTAGTTACGCAGTATTTT.

V usage is TRBV6-1 and J usage is TRBJ1-5; possible D gene TRBD1, 6 bases. The V end was cut by 4 bases, the J end by 6 bases, with 22 bases between. This CDR3 is built from 17 residues. Per the germline V gene, CDR1 is MNHNS and CDR2 is SASEGT. In DNA form, the CDR3 reads TGTGCCAGCAGTGCCCGCAGGACAGCGGAGTCGGCTCAGCCCCAGCATTTT. It codes for CASSARRTAESAQPQHF.

The chain joins TRBV7-2 to TRBJ1-2, with D uncertain. Germline CDR1 is SGHTA and CDR2 is FQGNSA. CDR3 length equals 14 residues. Trimming pared 1 base from V and 4 bases from J, leaving 10 bases between. The CDR3 region has the DNA TGTGCCAGCAGCTTAGGAGGCAGCTCCTATGGCTACACCTTC. Translated: CASSLGGSSYGYTF. The variable domain in full, with the rest retrieved from reference TRBV7-2 and TRBJ1-2, is GAGVSQSPSNKVTEKGKDVELRCDPISGHTALYWYRQSLGQGLEFLIYFQGNSAPDKSGLPSDRFSAERTGGSVSTLTIQRTQQEDSAVYLCASSLGGSSYGYTFGSGTRLTVV.

The V call is TRBV5-1, the J call TRBJ1-4, with D unclear. V was trimmed by 0 bases and J by 1 base, leaving 10 bases between them. This CDR3 contains 16 residues. The germline gives CDR1 SGHRS, CDR2 YFSETQ. The CDR3 bases are TGCGCCAGCAGCTTGGGAGGGAAGGGAACTAATGAAAAACTGTTTTTT. Protein: CASSLGGKGTNEKLFF. Based on the CDR3 plus reference TRBV5-1 and TRBJ1-4, the full variable domain is KAGVTQTPRYLIKTRGQQVTLSCSPISGHRSVSWYQQTPGQGLQFLFEYFSETQRNKGNFPGRFSGRQFSNSRSEMNVSTLELGDSALYLCASSLGGKGTNEKLFFGSGTQLSVL.

This chain connects TRBV11-1 to TRBJ2-7; D not certain. The V gene lost 4 bases and the J gene lost 5 bases, with 12 bases spanning the gap. Per the germline V gene, CDR1 is SGHAT and CDR2 is FQDESV (reference sequence). The CDR3 runs 13 residues. The DNA of the CDR3 is TGTGCCAGCAGCTCATCTCTCGGGCACGAGCAGTACTTC. Translation gives CASSSSLGHEQYF.

On this clone itself: The same CDR3 also results from other DNA sequences found in this sample. CDR3: CASSLRQGGETQYF. CDR3 sequence (DNA): TGTGCCAGCAGCTTGCGGCAGGGAGGAGAGACCCAGTACTTC. J is TRBJ2-5 and V is TRBV5-4; TRBD2 might be the D (6 bases). The CDR3 has 14 amino acids. V was clipped by 1 base and J by 4 bases, with 11 bases between them. The germline V gene has CDR1 SGHNT and CDR2 YYREEE (reference sequence).

The chain links TRBV6-1 to TRBJ2-7, with D uncertain. From germline, CDR1 is MNHNS and CDR2 SASEGT. Trimming took 3 bases from V and 7 from J, leaving 7 bases between them. The CDR3 has 11 amino acids. The CDR3 here is CASSDHSEQYF. CDR3 nucleotide sequence: TGTGCCAGCAGTGATCATTCAGAGCAGTACTTC.

This chain's CDR3 is CASSSGLAGAPSQETQYF. CDR3 in DNA: TGCGCCAGCAGCTCGGGACTAGCGGGAGCGCCCTCCCAAGAGACCCAGTACTTC. The chain employs TRBV5-1 and TRBJ2-5; 14 nucleotides line up with TRBD2. V lost 3 bases, J lost 1 base, and 8 bases stayed unmatched. Per the germline V gene, CDR1 is SGHRS and CDR2 is YFSETQ. The CDR3 has 18 amino acids.

V usage is TRBV21-1 and J usage is TRBJ2-7; the D call in the table, TRBD2, was not verified against the DNA. TRBV21-1 is designated a pseudogene. The CDR3 has 19 residues. CDR3 amino acids: CARSPYRRVSSRSSYEQYF. CDR3 in DNA: TGTGCCAGATCCCCCTATAGGCGTGTTTCTAGCCGAAGCTCCTACGAGCAGTACTTC.

For the CDR3, the DNA is TGTGCCAGCAGCTTGCACGCAGGGGGAATCTACAATGAGCAGTTCTTC. Residues: CASSLHAGGIYNEQFF. V and J are TRBV5-6 and TRBJ2-1; TRBD1 matches at 7 bases. V was pared by 1 base and J by 3 bases, with 7 bases of the junction left unmatched. The CDR3 spans 16 residues. Germline CDR1 SGHDT, CDR2 YYEEEE. The variable domain in full, with the rest retrieved from reference TRBV5-6 and TRBJ2-1, is DAGVTQSPTHLIKTRGQQVTLRCSPKSGHDTVSWYQQALGQGPQFIFQYYEEEERQRGNFPDRFSGHQFPNYSSELNVNALLLGDSALYLCASSLHAGGIYNEQFFGPGTRLTVL.

The V call is TRBV15, the J call TRBJ1-3; D is uncertain. The CDR3 sequence is 15 residues long. Germline lookup yields CDR1 LNHNV and CDR2 YYDKDF (reference sequence). The V end lost 0 bases, the J end lost 0 bases, and 6 bases lay between the germline ends. CDR3 coding DNA: TGTGCCACCAGCAGAGATCTGCACTCTGGAAACACCATATATTTT. This encodes CATSRDLHSGNTIYF.

The genes are TRBV2 and TRBJ2-5; tentative D call: TRBD2 (5 bases). Germline V gene sequence: CDR1 SNHLY, CDR2 FYNNEI. Trimming removed 6 bases from V and 5 bases from J, with 16 bases in between. CDR3 length equals 14 residues. The CDR3: CASRADPGSETQYF. CDR3 in DNA: TGTGCCAGCAGAGCGGATCCTGGGAGCGAGACCCAGTACTTC.

The gene calls are TRBV13 and TRBJ1-1; D is perhaps TRBD1 (6 bases). CDR1 is PRHDT and CDR2 is FYEKMQ in the germline V gene (reference sequence). The CDR3 length is 15 residues. V lost 3 bases and J lost 6, with 17 bases in between. In DNA form, the CDR3 reads TGTGCCAGCAGCTTTATAAGACAGGAGAAGCCTGAAGCTTTCTTT. Translated, it gives CASSFIRQEKPEAFF. The variable domain in full, completed from reference TRBV13 and TRBJ1-1, reads AAGVIQSPRHLIKEKRETATLKCYPIPRHDTVYWYQQGPGQDPQFLISFYEKMQSDKGSIPDRFSAQQFSDYHSELNMSSLELGDSALYFCASSFIRQEKPEAFFGQGTRLTVV.

The chain is built from TRBV19 and TRBJ1-1; TRBD1 is a possible D gene (6 bases). CDR1 and CDR2 from the germline V gene are LNHDA and SQIVND (reference sequence). The CDR3 runs to 15 residues. V lost 8 bases and J lost 1, with 17 bases in between. CDR3 nucleotide sequence: TGTGCCAGTTTGGGGCCGGGCAGGGGGAACACTGAAGCTTTCTTT. Protein sequence: CASLGPGRGNTEAFF.

With regard to this clone: Additional DNA sequences in this sample encode the identical CDR3. The chain's CDR3 is CASSLRTGTNEKLFF. Written as DNA, the CDR3 is TGCGCCAGCAGCTTACGGACAGGAACTAATGAAAAACTGTTTTTT. The chain couples TRBV5-1 to TRBJ1-4, with 7 positions matching TRBD1. CDR1 and CDR2 (germline): SGHRS, YFSETQ. V dropped 2 bases and J dropped 1; count of bases not matched to a gene: 2. This CDR3 is built from 15 residues.

The CDR3 loop is CASSFGGAGGIQYF. CDR3 bases: TGTGCCAGCAGCTTCGGCGGGGCCGGGGGCATTCAGTACTTC. The chain couples TRBV7-9 to TRBJ2-4; TRBD2 is a possible D gene (6 bases). Between the trimmed V and J ends, which lost 3 bases and 9 bases, there was a span of 15 bases. In germline, CDR1 is SEHNR, CDR2 FQNEAQ (reference sequence). The CDR3 totals 14 residues.

The chain carries TRBV5-6 and TRBJ2-7, with D tentatively TRBD1 (5 bases). The CDR3 contains 15 residues. The V and J ends lost 4 bases and 2 bases respectively, with 16 bases between them. Germline V gene lookup returns CDR1 SGHDT and CDR2 YYEEEE. This CDR3 reads CASSLQGSRAYEQYF. DNA for the CDR3: TGTGCCAGCAGCCTCCAGGGTTCCAGGGCCTACGAGCAGTACTTC.

V and J are TRBV10-2 and TRBJ1-3; 7 nucleotides match TRBD1. Germline V gene lookup returns CDR1 WSHSY and CDR2 SAAADI. CDR3 length: 14 amino acids. V shed 5 bases and J 4 bases; nucleotides not matched to a gene: 5. DNA for the CDR3: TGCGCCAGCAGTCAAACAGGGGCCGGAAACACCATATATTTT. Translation gives CASSQTGAGNTIYF.